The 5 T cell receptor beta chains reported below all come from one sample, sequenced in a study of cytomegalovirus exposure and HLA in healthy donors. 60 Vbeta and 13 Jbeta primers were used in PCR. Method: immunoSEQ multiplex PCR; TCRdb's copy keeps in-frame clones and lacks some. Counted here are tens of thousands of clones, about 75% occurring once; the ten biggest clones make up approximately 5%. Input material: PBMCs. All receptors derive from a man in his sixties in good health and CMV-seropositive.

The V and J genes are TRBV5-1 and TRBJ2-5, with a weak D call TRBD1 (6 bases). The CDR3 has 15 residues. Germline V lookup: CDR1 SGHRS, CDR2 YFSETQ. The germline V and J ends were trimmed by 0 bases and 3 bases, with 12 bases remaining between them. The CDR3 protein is CASSLAGTPEETQYF. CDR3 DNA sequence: TGCGCCAGCAGCTTGGCCGGGACACCCGAAGAGACCCAGTACTTC.

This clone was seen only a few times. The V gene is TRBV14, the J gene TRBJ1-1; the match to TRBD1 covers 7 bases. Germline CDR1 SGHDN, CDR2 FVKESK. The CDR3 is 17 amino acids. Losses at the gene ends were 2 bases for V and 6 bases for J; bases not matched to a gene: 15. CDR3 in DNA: TGTGCCAGCAGCCAACTACCCCAGGGAGACAGGGTGCCTGAAGCTTTCTTT. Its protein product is CASSQLPQGDRVPEAFF.

CDR3 coding DNA: TGTGCCAGCAGCGTAGAAGTCGGAGCGGGGATTATGAGCTCCTACAATGAGCAGTTCTTC. Encoded protein: CASSVEVGAGIMSSYNEQFF. The chain has TRBV9 and TRBJ2-1, with 7 nucleotides matching TRBD2. J was trimmed by 0 bases and V by 0 bases; bases with no gene match: 15. Germline V gene sequence: CDR1 SGDLS, CDR2 YYNGEE. The CDR3 spans 20 residues.

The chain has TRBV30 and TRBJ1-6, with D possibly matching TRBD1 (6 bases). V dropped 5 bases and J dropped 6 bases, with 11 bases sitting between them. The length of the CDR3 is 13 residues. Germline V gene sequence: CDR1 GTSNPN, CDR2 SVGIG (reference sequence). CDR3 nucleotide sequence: TGTGCCTGGCGGGACACTTTTAATTCACCCCTCCACTTT. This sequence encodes CAWRDTFNSPLHF.

The chain's CDR3 is CASSPRGQGNYGYTF. The CDR3 coding sequence is TGTGCCAGCTCACCACGGGGACAGGGGAACTATGGCTACACCTTC. The rearrangement uses TRBV18 and TRBJ1-2, with 10 bases aligning to TRBD1. The CDR3 consists of 15 residues. V lost 1 base and J lost 2; bases outside the gene matches: 1. Germline CDR1 reads KGHSH; CDR2 reads LQKENI.